The entry that follows covers one T cell receptor beta chain sequence. Germline-derived CDR1 and CDR2 are SGHDN and FVKESK. V shed 1 base, J shed 3 bases, and the junction held 4 bases outside the gene matches. This CDR3 spans 15 amino acids. The data belong to a study of blood T cell repertoires in COVID-19. About the research overall: Whether acute or convalescent, the COVID-19 samples came from the United States, Italy and Spain.

Authors' analysis steps: How many nucleated cells were present was estimated from reference gene primer amplification. Sequenced by immunoSEQ multiplex PCR; TCRdb stores in-frame clones only, minus some. The V and J calls and the clone size are those of that table, but D and trimming were determined from the DNA. The table shows 120,000 to 150,000 clones, with more than 80% occurring only once. The TCR originated in a human donor with acute or convalescent COVID-19. The donor label of this sample is uncertain. Sequencing used peripheral blood. The chain is built from TRBV14 and TRBJ1-2; TRBD1 matches at 8 bases. The CDR3 coding sequence is TGTGCCAGCAGCCAAGGGAACAGGGGGGACTATGGCTACACCTTC. Protein sequence: CASSQGNRGDYGYTF.